This TCR beta chain originates from a study of blood T cell repertoires in COVID-19. Germline-derived CDR1 and CDR2 are SEHNR and FQNEAQ (reference sequence). The CDR3 loop spans 17 amino acids. The J segment lost 3 bases and the V segment lost 5 bases, leaving 11 bases of the junction unmatched. Produced via immunoSEQ multiplex PCR; TCRdb's table is partial and in-frame only. The repertoire holds about 110,000 clones, 84% seen once, with 13% to 15% in the top ten. This sequence was found in a woman aged 60-70 years with acute or convalescent COVID-19. The chain recombines TRBV7-9 with TRBJ2-3, with 10 bases aligning to TRBD2. The sequenced sample was peripheral blood. CDR3 in DNA: TGTGCCAGCAGCCACTGGTCTAGCGGGGGAGCGACAGATACGCAGTATTTT. Amino acid sequence: CASSHWSSGGATDTQYF.